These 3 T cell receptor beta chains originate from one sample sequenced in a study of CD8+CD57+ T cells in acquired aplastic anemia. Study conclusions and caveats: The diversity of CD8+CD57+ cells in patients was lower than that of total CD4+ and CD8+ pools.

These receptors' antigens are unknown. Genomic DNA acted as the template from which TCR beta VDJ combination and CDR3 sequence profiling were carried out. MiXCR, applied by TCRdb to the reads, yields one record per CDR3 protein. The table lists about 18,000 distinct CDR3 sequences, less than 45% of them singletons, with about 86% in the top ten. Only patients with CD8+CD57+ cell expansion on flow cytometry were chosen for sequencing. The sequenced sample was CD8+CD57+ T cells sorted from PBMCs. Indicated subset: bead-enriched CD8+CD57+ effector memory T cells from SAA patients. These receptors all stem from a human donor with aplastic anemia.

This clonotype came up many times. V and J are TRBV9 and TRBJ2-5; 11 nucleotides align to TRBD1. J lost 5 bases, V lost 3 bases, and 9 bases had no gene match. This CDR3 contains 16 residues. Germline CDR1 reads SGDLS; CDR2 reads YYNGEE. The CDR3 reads CASSASVRDRGETQYF. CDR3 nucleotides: TGTGCCAGCAGCGCCTCGGTTCGGGACAGGGGGGAGACCCAGTACTTC.

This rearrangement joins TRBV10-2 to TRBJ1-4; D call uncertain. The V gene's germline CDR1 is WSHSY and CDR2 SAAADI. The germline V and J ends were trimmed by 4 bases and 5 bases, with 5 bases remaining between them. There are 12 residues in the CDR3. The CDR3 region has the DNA TGCGCCAGCAGTGTTGAAAATGAAAAACTGTTTTTT. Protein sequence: CASSVENEKLFF.

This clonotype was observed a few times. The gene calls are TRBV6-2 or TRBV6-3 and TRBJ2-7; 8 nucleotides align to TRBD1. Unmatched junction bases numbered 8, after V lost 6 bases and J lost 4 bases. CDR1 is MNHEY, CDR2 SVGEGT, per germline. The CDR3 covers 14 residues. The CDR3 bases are TGTGCCAGCAGAAAAGGACAGGGTAGATACGAGCAGTACTTC. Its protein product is CASRKGQGRYEQYF.